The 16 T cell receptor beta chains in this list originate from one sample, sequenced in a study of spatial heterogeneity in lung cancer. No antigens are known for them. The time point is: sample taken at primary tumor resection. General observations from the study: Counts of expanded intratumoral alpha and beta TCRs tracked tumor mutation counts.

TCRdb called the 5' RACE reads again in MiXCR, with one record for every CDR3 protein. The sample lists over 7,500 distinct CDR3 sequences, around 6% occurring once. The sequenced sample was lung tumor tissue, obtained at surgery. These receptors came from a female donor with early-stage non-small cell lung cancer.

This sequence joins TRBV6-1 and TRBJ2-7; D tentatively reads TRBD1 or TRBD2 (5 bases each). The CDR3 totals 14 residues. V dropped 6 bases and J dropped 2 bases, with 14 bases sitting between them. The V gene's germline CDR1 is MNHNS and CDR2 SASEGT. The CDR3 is CASRSWDGAYEQYF. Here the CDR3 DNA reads TGTGCCAGCAGATCTTGGGACGGTGCCTACGAGCAGTACTTC.

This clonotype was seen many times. CDR3 in DNA: TGCAGTGCTAGAAATACGTTACAGGGTTACTATGGCTACACCTTC. As protein: CSARNTLQGYYGYTF. The chain uses TRBV20-1 and TRBJ1-2; possible D gene TRBD1, 6 bases. Trimming removed 2 bases from V and 3 bases from J, with 16 bases in between. The CDR3 covers 15 residues. Germline CDR1 reads DFQATT; CDR2 reads SNEGSKA (reference sequence).

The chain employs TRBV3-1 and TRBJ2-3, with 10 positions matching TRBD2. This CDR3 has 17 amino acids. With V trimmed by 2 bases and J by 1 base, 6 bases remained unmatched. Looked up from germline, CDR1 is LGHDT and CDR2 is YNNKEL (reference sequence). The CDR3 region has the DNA TGTGCCAGCAGCCAATTCTGGCTAGCGGGGGGCACAGATACGCAGTATTTT. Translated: CASSQFWLAGGTDTQYF.

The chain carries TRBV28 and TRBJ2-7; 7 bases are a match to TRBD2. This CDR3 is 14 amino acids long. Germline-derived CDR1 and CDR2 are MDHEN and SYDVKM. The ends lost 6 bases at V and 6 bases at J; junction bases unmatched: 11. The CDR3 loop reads CASSSGTTPSEQYF. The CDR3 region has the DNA TGTGCCAGCAGCTCCGGGACTACCCCCTCCGAGCAGTACTTC.

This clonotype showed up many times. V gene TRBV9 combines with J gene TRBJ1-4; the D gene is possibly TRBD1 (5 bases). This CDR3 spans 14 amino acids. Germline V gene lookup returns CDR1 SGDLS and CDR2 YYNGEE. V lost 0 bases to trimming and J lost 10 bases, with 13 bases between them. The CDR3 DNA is TGTGCCAGCAGCGTAGAACGGGACCCGAGAAAACTGTTTTTT. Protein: CASSVERDPRKLFF.

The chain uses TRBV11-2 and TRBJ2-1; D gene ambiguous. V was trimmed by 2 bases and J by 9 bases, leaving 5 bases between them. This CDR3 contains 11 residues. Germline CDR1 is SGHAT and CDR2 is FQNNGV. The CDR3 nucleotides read TGTGCCAGCAGCTTACGGGTTGAGCAGTTCTTC. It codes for CASSLRVEQFF.

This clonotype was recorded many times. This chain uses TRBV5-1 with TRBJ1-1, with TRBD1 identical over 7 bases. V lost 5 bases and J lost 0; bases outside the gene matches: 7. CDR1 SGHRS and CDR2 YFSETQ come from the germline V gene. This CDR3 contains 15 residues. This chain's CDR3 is CASSEGATMNTEAFF. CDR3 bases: TGCGCCAGCAGTGAGGGGGCGACGATGAACACTGAAGCTTTCTTT.

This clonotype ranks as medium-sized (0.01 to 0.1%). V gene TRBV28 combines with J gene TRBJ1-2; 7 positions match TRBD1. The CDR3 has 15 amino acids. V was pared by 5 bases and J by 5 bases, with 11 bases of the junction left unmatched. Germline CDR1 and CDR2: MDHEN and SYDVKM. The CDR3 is CASSPNRGQRYGYTF. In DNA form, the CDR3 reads TGTGCCAGCAGTCCGAATAGGGGACAGCGATATGGCTACACCTTC.

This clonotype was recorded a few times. CDR3: CATSARTGVPGANVLTF. CDR3 nucleotide sequence: TGTGCCACCAGTGCGAGGACAGGGGTTCCTGGGGCCAACGTCCTGACTTTC. This chain links TRBV24-1 with TRBJ2-6; 9 bases agree with TRBD1. CDR3 size: 17 residues. Germline V lookup: CDR1 KGHDR, CDR2 SFDVKD. V trimming: 5 bases; J trimming: 2 bases; junction bases outside the gene matches: 6.

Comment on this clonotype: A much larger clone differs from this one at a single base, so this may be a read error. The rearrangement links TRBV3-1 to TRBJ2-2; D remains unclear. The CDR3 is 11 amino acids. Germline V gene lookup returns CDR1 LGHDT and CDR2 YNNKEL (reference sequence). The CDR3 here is CVTSWTGELFF. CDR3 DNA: TGTGTCACCTCTTGGACCGGGGAGCTGTTTTTT.

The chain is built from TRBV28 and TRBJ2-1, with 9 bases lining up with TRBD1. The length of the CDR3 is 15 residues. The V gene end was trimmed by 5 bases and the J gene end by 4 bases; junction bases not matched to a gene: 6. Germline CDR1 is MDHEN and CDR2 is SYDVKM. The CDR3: CASSATGGTYNEQFF. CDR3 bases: TGTGCCAGCAGTGCCACAGGGGGCACGTACAATGAGCAGTTCTTC.

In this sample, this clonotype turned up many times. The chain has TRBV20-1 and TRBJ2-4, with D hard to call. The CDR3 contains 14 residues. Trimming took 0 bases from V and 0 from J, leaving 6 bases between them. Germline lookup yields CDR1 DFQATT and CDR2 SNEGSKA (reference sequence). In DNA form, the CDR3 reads TGCAGTGCTAGAGACAATATAGCCAAAAACATTCAGTACTTC. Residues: CSARDNIAKNIQYF.

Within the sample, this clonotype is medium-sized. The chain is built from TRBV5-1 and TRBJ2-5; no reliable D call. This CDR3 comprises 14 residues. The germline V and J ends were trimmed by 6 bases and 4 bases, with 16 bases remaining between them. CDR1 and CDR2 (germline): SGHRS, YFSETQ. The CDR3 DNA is TGCGCCAGCAACTTCGAAGGGTGGGGAGAGACCCAGTACTTC. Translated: CASNFEGWGETQYF.

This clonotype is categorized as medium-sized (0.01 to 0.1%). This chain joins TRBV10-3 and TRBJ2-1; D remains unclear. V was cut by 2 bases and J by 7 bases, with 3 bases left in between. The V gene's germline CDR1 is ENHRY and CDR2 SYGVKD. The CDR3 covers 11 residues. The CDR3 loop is CAISEGNEQFF. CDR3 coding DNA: TGTGCCATCAGTGAGGGGAATGAGCAGTTCTTC.

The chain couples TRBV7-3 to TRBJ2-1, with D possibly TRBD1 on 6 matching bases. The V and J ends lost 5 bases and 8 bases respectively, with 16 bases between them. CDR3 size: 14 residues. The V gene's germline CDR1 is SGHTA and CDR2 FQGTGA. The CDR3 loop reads CASSALQGNYEQFF. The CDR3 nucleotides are TGTGCCAGCAGCGCTCTTCAGGGGAACTATGAGCAGTTCTTC.

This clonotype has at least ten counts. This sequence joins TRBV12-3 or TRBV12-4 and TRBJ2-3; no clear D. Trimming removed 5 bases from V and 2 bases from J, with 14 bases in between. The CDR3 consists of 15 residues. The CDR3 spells CASSNRVENTDTQYF. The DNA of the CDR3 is TGTGCCAGCAGTAACCGGGTCGAAAACACAGATACGCAGTATTTT.